These 10 T cell receptor beta chains originate from one sample sequenced in a study of a mutant IDH1 vaccine in newly diagnosed glioma. These TCRs' antigens remain unknown. Repertoires were generated with immunoSEQ multiplex PCR, while TCRdb's copy carries only in-frame clones and drops some. The sample has fewer than 100,000 clones, roughly 90% seen once. Time point noted: week 5, during vaccination. Alongside topical imiquimod, each dose of vaccine comprised 300 ug of mutant IDH1 20-mer peptide. The sequencing here drew on PBMCs, taken from a glioma patient whose treatment included an IDH1 peptide vaccine. The receptor source for this set is a woman in her forties or fifties with glioma.

The chain employs TRBV2 and TRBJ1-1; maybe TRBD1 (6 bases). V was trimmed by 4 bases and J by 7 bases, leaving 10 bases between them. Looked up from germline, CDR1 is SNHLY and CDR2 is FYNNEI. The CDR3 runs to 12 residues. DNA of the CDR3: TGTGCCAGCAGTGTTGGGGGGCTTGAAGCTTTCTTT. Translating gives CASSVGGLEAFF.

The count of this clone is one. The chain has TRBV5-1 and TRBJ2-3; tentative D call: TRBD2 (6 bases). The CDR3 has 16 residues. V dropped 0 bases and J dropped 5 bases, with 16 bases sitting between them. Looked up from germline, CDR1 is SGHRS and CDR2 is YFSETQ. The chain's CDR3 is CASSLEAGWSRDTQYF. The CDR3 DNA sequence: TGCGCCAGCAGCTTGGAGGCGGGATGGTCCCGAGATACGCAGTATTTT.

V and J are TRBV4-2 and TRBJ2-5, with 10 positions matching TRBD2. The J call may be faulty, since TRBJ2-7 better matches the DNA end. Germline V gene sequence: CDR1 LGHNA, CDR2 YNFKEQ. CDR3 length: 15 residues. The CDR3 reads CASSQDSGRSYEQYF. DNA for the CDR3: TGTGCCAGCAGCCAAGATAGCGGGAGGTCCTACGAGCAGTACTTC.

The J gene is TRBJ2-7, the V gene TRBV6-1, with 9 positions matching TRBD1. Germline trimming cut 4 bases from V and 0 bases from J; bases unmatched to any gene: 4. CDR3 length: 15 amino acids. CDR1 is MNHNS, CDR2 SASEGT, per germline. The CDR3 region has the DNA TGTGCCAGCAGTGGGACAGGGGCCATCTCCTACGAGCAGTACTTC. Its protein is CASSGTGAISYEQYF.

The chain is built from TRBV4-2 and TRBJ1-1; perhaps TRBD1 as D (5 bases). CDR3 length equals 14 residues. Looked up from germline, CDR1 is LGHNA and CDR2 is YNFKEQ. Trimming took off 1 base at V and 2 bases at J, with 8 bases between the two ends. In DNA, the CDR3 is TGTGCCAGCAGCCAAGGGGGGATCAACACTGAAGCTTTCTTT. Amino acids: CASSQGGINTEAFF.

V gene TRBV11-1 combines with J gene TRBJ2-5; a possible D gene is TRBD2 (6 bases). Germline loops: CDR1 SGHAT, CDR2 FQDESV (reference sequence). The CDR3 contains 14 residues. V was clipped by 3 bases and J by 5 bases, with 13 bases between them. DNA of the CDR3: TGTGCCAGCAGCTTCAATGGGGGGAGCGAGACCCAGTACTTC. Its translation is CASSFNGGSETQYF.

The chain links TRBV5-1 to TRBJ2-3; D remains unclear. This CDR3 is built from 15 residues. CDR1 SGHRS and CDR2 YFSETQ come from the germline V gene. Trimming took 0 bases from V and 0 from J, leaving 8 bases between them. In DNA form, the CDR3 reads TGCGCCAGCAGCTTGGTAGTCCCTAGCACAGATACGCAGTATTTT. Its translation: CASSLVVPSTDTQYF.

V and J are TRBV11-2 and TRBJ2-1, with D perhaps matching TRBD1 (5 bases). The CDR3 runs to 14 residues. CDR1 and CDR2 from the germline V gene are SGHAT and FQNNGV. V lost 3 bases and J lost 4, with 10 bases in between. The DNA for the CDR3 is TGTGCCAGCAGCTTTAGGGGCTCGTACAATGAGCAGTTCTTC. Its translation is CASSFRGSYNEQFF.

The chain combines TRBV18 with TRBJ1-1, with D uncertain. Trimming cost V 2 bases and J 0 bases, with 1 base left between them. The CDR3 contains 12 residues. The germline V gene has CDR1 KGHSH and CDR2 LQKENI. CDR3 in DNA: TGTGCCAGCTCACCATTGAACACTGAAGCTTTCTTT. It translates to CASSPLNTEAFF.

CDR3: CASSPPGTLQYF. CDR3 nucleotide sequence: TGTGCCAGCAGTCCCCCCGGGACACTTCAGTACTTC. The chain couples TRBV6-6 to TRBJ2-4, with a weak D call TRBD1 (6 bases). In germline, CDR1 is MNHNY, CDR2 SVGAGI (reference sequence). Trimming took off 5 bases at V and 11 bases at J, with 13 bases between the two ends. The CDR3 is 12 amino acids.